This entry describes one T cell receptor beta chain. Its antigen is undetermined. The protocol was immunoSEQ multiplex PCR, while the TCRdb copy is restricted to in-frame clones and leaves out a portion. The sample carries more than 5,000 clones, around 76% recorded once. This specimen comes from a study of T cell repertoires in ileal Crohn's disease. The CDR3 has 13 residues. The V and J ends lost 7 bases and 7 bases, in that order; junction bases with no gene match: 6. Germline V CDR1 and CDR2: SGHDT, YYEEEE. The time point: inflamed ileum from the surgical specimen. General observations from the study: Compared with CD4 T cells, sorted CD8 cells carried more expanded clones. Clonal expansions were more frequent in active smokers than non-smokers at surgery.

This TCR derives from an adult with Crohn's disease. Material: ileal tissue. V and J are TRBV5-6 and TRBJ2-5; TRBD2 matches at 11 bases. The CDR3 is CASLLAGGGTQYF. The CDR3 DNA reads TGTGCCAGCCTCCTAGCGGGGGGTGGGACCCAGTACTTC.